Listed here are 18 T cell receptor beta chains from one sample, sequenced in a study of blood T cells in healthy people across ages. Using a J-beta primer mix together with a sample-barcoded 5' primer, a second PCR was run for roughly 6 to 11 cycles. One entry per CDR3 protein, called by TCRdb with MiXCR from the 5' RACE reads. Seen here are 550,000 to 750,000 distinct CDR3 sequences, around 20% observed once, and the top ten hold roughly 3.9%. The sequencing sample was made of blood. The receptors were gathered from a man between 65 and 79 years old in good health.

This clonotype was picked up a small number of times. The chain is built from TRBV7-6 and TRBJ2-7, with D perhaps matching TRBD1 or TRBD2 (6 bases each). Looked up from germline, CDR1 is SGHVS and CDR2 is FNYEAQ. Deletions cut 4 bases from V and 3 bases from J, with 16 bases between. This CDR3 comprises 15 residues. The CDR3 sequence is CASSSPTEGGYEQYF. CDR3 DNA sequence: TGTGCCAGCAGCTCCCCTACCGAGGGGGGCTACGAGCAGTACTTC.

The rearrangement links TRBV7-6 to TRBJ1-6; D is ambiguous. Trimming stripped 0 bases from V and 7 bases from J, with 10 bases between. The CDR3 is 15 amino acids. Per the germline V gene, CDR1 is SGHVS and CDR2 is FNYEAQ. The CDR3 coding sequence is TGTGCCAGCAGCTTAGCGCGGAGTCCGAATTCACCCCTCCACTTT. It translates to CASSLARSPNSPLHF. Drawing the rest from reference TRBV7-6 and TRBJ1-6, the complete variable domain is GAGVSQSPRYKVTKRGQDVALRCDPISGHVSLYWYRQALGQGPEFLTYFNYEAQQDKSGLPNDRFSAERPEGSISTLTIQRTEQRDSAMYRCASSLARSPNSPLHFGNGTRLTVT.

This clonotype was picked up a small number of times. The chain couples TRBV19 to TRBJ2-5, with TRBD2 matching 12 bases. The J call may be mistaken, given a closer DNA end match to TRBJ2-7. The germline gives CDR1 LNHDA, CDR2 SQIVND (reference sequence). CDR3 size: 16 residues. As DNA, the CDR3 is TGTGCCCAAGCCCTCAGGACTAGCGGGACTCTCTACGAGCAGTACTTC. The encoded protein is CAQALRTSGTLYEQYF.

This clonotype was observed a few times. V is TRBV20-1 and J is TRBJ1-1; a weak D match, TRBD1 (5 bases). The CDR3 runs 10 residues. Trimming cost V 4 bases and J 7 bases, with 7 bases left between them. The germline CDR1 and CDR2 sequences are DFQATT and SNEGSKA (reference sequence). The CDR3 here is CSAMTDEAFF. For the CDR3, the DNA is TGCAGTGCTATGACAGATGAAGCTTTCTTT.

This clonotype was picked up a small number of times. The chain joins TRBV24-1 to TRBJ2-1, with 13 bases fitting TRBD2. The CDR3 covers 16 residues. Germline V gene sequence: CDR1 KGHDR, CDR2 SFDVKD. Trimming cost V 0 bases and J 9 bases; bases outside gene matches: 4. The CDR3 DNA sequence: TGTGCCACCAGTGATTTGCGGACTAGCGGGAGTTTTGAGCAGTTCTTC. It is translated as CATSDLRTSGSFEQFF.

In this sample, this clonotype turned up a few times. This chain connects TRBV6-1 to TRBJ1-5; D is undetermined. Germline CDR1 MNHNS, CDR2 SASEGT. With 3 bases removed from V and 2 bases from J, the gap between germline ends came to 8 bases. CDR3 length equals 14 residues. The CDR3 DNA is TGTGCCAGCAGTGAGTCTAGAGGCAATCAGCCCCAGCATTTT. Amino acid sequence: CASSESRGNQPQHF.

CDR3 sequence (DNA): TGTGCCAGCAGTTTTTCGGGAGGAAGATACGAGCAGTACTTC. Amino acid sequence: CASSFSGGRYEQYF. This chain links TRBV28 with TRBJ2-7; 7 bases line up with TRBD2. Trimming took 3 bases from V and 4 from J; bases not matched to a gene: 6. Germline V CDR1 and CDR2: MDHEN, SYDVKM. This CDR3 is 14 amino acids long.

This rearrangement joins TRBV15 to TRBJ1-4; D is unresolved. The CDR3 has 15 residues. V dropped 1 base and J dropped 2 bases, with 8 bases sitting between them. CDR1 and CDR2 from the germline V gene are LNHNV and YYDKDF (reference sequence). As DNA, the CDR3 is TGTGCCACCAGCAGAGTCCGGAGCACTAATGAAAAACTGTTTTTT. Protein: CATSRVRSTNEKLFF.

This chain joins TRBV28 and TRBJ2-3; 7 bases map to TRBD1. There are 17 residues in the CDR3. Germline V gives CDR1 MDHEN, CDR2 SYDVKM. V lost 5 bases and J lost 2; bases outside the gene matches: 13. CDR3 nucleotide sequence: TGTGCCAGCAGTCCTCGCACCCCGACAGGGACCACAGATACGCAGTATTTT. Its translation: CASSPRTPTGTTDTQYF.

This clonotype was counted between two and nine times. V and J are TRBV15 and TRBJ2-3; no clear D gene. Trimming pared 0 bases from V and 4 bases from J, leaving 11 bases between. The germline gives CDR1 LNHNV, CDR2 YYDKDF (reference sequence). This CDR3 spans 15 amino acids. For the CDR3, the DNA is TGTGCCACCAGCAGAGAGCGTTACGCGTCAGATACGCAGTATTTT. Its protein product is CATSRERYASDTQYF.

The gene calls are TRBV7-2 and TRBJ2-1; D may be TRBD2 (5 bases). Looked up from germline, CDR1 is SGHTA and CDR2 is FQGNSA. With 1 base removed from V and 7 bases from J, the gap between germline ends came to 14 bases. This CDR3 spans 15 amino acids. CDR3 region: CASSLDVASWNEQFF. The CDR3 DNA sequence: TGTGCCAGCAGCTTAGACGTGGCTAGCTGGAATGAGCAGTTCTTC.

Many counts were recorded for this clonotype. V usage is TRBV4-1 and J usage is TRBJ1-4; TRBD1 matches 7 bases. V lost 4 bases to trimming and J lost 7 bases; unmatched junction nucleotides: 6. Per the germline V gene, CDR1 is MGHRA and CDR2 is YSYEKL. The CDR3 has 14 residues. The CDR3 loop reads CASSLTGSGEKLFF. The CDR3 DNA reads TGCGCCAGCAGCCTGACAGGGAGTGGTGAAAAACTGTTTTTT.

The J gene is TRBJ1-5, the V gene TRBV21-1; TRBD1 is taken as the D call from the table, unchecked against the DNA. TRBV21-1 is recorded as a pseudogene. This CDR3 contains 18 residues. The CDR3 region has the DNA TGTGCCAGCAGCAGAAGGGACAGGGTCGATTTAGGCAATCAGCCCCAGCATTTT. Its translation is CASSRRDRVDLGNQPQHF.

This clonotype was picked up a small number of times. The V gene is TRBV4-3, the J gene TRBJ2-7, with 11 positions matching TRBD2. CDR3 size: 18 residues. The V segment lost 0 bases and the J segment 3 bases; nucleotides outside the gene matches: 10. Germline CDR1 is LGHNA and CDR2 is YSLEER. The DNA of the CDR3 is TGCGCCAGCAGCCAAGATTTGCTAGCGGGAGGCCTCGACTACGAGCAGTACTTC. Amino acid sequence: CASSQDLLAGGLDYEQYF.

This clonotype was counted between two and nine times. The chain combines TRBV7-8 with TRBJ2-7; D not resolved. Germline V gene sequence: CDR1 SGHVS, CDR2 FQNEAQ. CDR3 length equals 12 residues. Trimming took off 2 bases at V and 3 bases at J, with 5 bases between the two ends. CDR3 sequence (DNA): TGTGCCAGCAGCTTAATCGACTACGAGCAGTACTTC. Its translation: CASSLIDYEQYF.

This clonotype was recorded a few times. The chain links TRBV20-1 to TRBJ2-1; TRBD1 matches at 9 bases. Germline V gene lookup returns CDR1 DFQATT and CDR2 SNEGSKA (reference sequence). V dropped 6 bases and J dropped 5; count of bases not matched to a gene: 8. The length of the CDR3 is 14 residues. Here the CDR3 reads CSASDRDRDNEQFF. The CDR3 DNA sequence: TGCAGTGCGTCGGACCGGGACAGGGACAATGAGCAGTTCTTC.

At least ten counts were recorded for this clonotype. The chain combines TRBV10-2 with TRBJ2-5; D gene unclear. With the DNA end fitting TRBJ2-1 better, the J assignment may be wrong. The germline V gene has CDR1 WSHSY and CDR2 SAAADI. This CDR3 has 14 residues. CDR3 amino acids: CASSESGLRSEQFF. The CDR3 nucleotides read TGCGCCAGCAGTGAGTCCGGGCTTCGCAGCGAGCAGTTCTTC.

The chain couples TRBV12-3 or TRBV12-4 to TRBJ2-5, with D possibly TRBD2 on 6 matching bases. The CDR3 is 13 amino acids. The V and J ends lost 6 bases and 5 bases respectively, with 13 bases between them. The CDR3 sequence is CASSRGRDETQYF. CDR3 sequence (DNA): TGTGCCAGCAGCCGCGGGCGGGATGAGACCCAGTACTTC.